This T cell receptor (beta chain) was identified during a study of T cell clonotyping in hematopoietic cell transplantation. The repertoire was sequenced with immunoSEQ multiplex PCR; TCRdb's copy has only in-frame clones and lacks some. The sample holds 35,000 to 45,000 clones, roughly 96% seen once. Described time point: recipient sample about 28 days before transplant, after cytoreduction. With V trimmed by 3 bases and J by 3 bases, 3 bases remained unmatched. The germline gives CDR1 SEHNR, CDR2 FQNEAQ (reference sequence). This CDR3 is built from 15 residues. This sample comprised peripheral blood mononuclear cells, obtained before stem cell transplant. The TCR sequence derives from a man in his forties or fifties with chronic myeloid leukemia. Some clones in this sample may be carry-over from other donors' samples. This chain joins TRBV7-9 and TRBJ2-7, with 12 bases lining up with TRBD2. CDR3 sequence (DNA): TGTGCCAGCAGCTTCACTAGCGGGGGGTTCTACGAGCAGTACTTC. It codes for CASSFTSGGFYEQYF.